The 28 T cell receptor beta chains listed next were all sequenced from one sample in a study of early T cells in non-severe SARS-CoV-2 infection. TCRdb used MiXCR to reprocess the 5' RACE reads, holding one entry per CDR3 protein. The repertoire includes approximately 30,000 distinct CDR3 sequences, approximately 4.4% of them detected once, and 7% to 9% sits in the top ten. Sequenced input: whole blood. These receptors were collected from an adult who was a healthcare worker with PCR-confirmed SARS-CoV-2 infection or an uninfected control (not recorded which).

This clonotype was recorded at least ten times. The chain uses TRBV29-1 and TRBJ1-5, with 7 bases identical to TRBD1. The germline CDR1 and CDR2 sequences are SQVTM and ANQGSEA. Trimming removed 4 bases from V and 1 base from J; junction bases left unmatched: 4. CDR3 size: 14 residues. The DNA of the CDR3 is TGCAGCGTTGCCACAGGGGTGAGCAATCAGCCCCAGCATTTT. Translation: CSVATGVSNQPQHF.

There are many counts of this clonotype. V gene TRBV7-9 combines with J gene TRBJ2-3; D may be TRBD1 or TRBD2 (5 bases each). V lost 2 bases, J lost 0 bases, and 9 bases lay in between. CDR1 is SEHNR, CDR2 FQNEAQ, per germline (reference sequence). This CDR3 spans 15 amino acids. In DNA form, the CDR3 reads TGTGCCAGCAGCTTATATTGGGGGAGCACAGATACGCAGTATTTT. Translating it yields CASSLYWGSTDTQYF. Supplemented by reference TRBV7-9 and TRBJ2-3, the full variable domain reads DTGVSQNPRHKITKRGQNVTFRCDPISEHNRLYWYRQTLGQGPEFLTYFQNEAQLEKSRLLSDRFSAERPKGSFSTLEIQRTEQGDSAMYLCASSLYWGSTDTQYFGPGTRLTVL.

This clonotype was seen repeatedly, ten times or more. The V call is TRBV9, the J call TRBJ2-1; possibly TRBD1 for D (5 bases). The CDR3 extends over 16 amino acids. Per the germline V gene, CDR1 is SGDLS and CDR2 is YYNGEE. Trimming took off 4 bases at V and 0 bases at J, with 14 bases between the two ends. The CDR3 protein is CASSPTDRPSYNEQFF. The CDR3 DNA is TGTGCCAGCAGCCCCACCGACAGACCCTCCTACAATGAGCAGTTCTTC.

This clonotype was observed at least ten times. The rearrangement joins TRBV7-2 to TRBJ2-1, with 9 positions matching TRBD2. V gave up 1 base and J gave up 7 bases; unmatched junction bases: 8. This CDR3 contains 16 residues. In germline, CDR1 is SGHTA, CDR2 FQGNSA. The CDR3 here is CASSLDLGGGVNEQFF. As DNA, the CDR3 is TGTGCCAGCAGCTTAGATCTTGGCGGGGGGGTAAATGAGCAGTTCTTC. The full variable domain, completed using reference TRBV7-2 and TRBJ2-1, is GAGVSQSPSNKVTEKGKDVELRCDPISGHTALYWYRQSLGQGLEFLIYFQGNSAPDKSGLPSDRFSAERTGGSVSTLTIQRTQQEDSAVYLCASSLDLGGGVNEQFFGPGTRLTVL.

This clonotype has a count of ten or more. The V call is TRBV12-3 or TRBV12-4, the J call TRBJ2-7; TRBD2 matches at 9 bases. The CDR3 covers 14 residues. After removal of 6 bases from V and 0 bases from J, the junction contained 3 bases not matched to a gene. CDR3 protein: CASSLAGISYEQYF. The CDR3 nucleotides read TGTGCCAGCAGCCTAGCGGGGATCTCCTACGAGCAGTACTTC.

The sample holds many counts of this clonotype. The chain carries TRBV7-9 and TRBJ2-5; TRBD2 matches 7 bases. V lost 3 bases and J lost 3; bases outside the gene matches: 4. The germline V gene has CDR1 SEHNR and CDR2 FQNEAQ (reference sequence). The length of the CDR3 is 14 residues. The chain's CDR3 is CASSLTSSKETQYF. CDR3 in DNA: TGTGCCAGCAGCTTGACTAGCAGTAAAGAGACCCAGTACTTC. Full variable domain (missing parts from reference TRBV7-9 and TRBJ2-5): DTGVSQNPRHKITKRGQNVTFRCDPISEHNRLYWYRQTLGQGPEFLTYFQNEAQLEKSRLLSDRFSAERPKGSFSTLEIQRTEQGDSAMYLCASSLTSSKETQYFGPGTRLLVL.

This clonotype was recorded a few times. As DNA, the CDR3 is TGTGCCAGCAGGGGCGGACTAGCTTCAGATACGCAGTATTTT. Protein sequence: CASRGGLASDTQYF. V usage is TRBV5-5 and J usage is TRBJ2-3; 8 nucleotides align to TRBD2. The germline gives CDR1 SGHKS, CDR2 YYEKEE (reference sequence). The V and J ends lost 5 bases and 4 bases, in that order; junction bases with no gene match: 6. The CDR3 length is 14 residues.

This clonotype was recorded many times. The rearrangement links TRBV7-2 to TRBJ1-4; no definite D call. Deletions cut 4 bases from V and 5 bases from J, with 11 bases between. The CDR3 consists of 14 residues. The germline V gene has CDR1 SGHTA and CDR2 FQGNSA. The CDR3 is CASSSTNLNEKLFF. The CDR3 nucleotides read TGTGCCAGCAGCTCCACCAACCTGAATGAAAAACTGTTTTTT.

This clonotype was detected only a few times. The chain recombines TRBV5-1 with TRBJ2-2, with TRBD2 matching over 7 bases. The CDR3 runs 15 residues. From germline, CDR1 is SGHRS and CDR2 YFSETQ. The V and J ends lost 5 bases and 5 bases, in that order; junction bases with no gene match: 9. The CDR3 DNA reads TGCGCCAGCAGTCAACAAGCGGGGTATACCGGGGAGCTGTTTTTT. It is translated as CASSQQAGYTGELFF.

Only a few counts were recorded for this clonotype. The V call is TRBV2, the J call TRBJ1-5, with TRBD1 matching 9 bases. V lost 4 bases, J lost 5 bases, and 6 bases stayed unmatched. CDR1 and CDR2 (germline): SNHLY, FYNNEI. This CDR3 spans 15 amino acids. CDR3 residues: CASSGGQGRYQPQHF. The CDR3 bases are TGTGCCAGCAGTGGAGGACAGGGGAGGTATCAGCCCCAGCATTTT. Full variable domain (remainder filled in from reference TRBV2 and TRBJ1-5): EPEVTQTPSHQVTQMGQEVILRCVPISNHLYFYWYRQILGQKVEFLVSFYNNEISEKSEIFDDQFSVERPDGSNFTLKIRSTKLEDSAMYFCASSGGQGRYQPQHFGDGTRLSIL.

This chain connects TRBV2 to TRBJ2-7, with D hard to call. The CDR3 length is 14 residues. V lost 2 bases and J lost 3, with 11 bases in between. CDR1 and CDR2 from the germline V gene are SNHLY and FYNNEI. The CDR3 protein is CASSEHPQSYEQYF. As DNA, the CDR3 is TGTGCCAGCAGTGAACACCCTCAGAGCTACGAGCAGTACTTC.

In its sample, this clonotype was seen many times. The chain couples TRBV24-1 to TRBJ2-3, with 11 bases that match TRBD1. The V gene's germline CDR1 is KGHDR and CDR2 SFDVKD. V shed 2 bases, J shed 5 bases, and the junction held 5 bases outside the gene matches. The CDR3 is made up of 16 amino acids. The CDR3 is CATSDSGTGGVDTQYF. The CDR3 nucleotides are TGTGCCACCAGTGATTCAGGGACAGGGGGGGTAGATACGCAGTATTTT.

This clonotype was seen ten or more times. The chain recombines TRBV19 with TRBJ2-1, with 7 bases identical to TRBD1. Germline assignment: CDR1 LNHDA and CDR2 SQIVND (reference sequence). V gave up 4 bases and J gave up 2 bases; unmatched junction bases: 5. This CDR3 has 15 residues. CDR3 sequence reads: CASSKGAGAYNEQFF. The CDR3, as DNA: TGTGCCAGTAGTAAGGGGGCAGGCGCCTACAATGAGCAGTTCTTC.

This clonotype was observed many times. CDR3 nucleotides: TGCGCCAGCAGCCAATCGGACGCGGGGGGAATAACCCAGTACTTC. Translating gives CASSQSDAGGITQYF. This chain connects TRBV4-1 to TRBJ2-5; TRBD2 matches 8 bases. The CDR3 contains 15 residues. J lost 8 bases, V lost 2 bases, and 10 bases had no gene match. Germline V gene lookup returns CDR1 MGHRA and CDR2 YSYEKL.

This clonotype has only a few counts. J is TRBJ2-5 and V is TRBV5-4; D gene unclear. CDR1 SGHNT and CDR2 YYREEE come from the germline V gene (reference sequence). V lost 0 bases and J 1 base, leaving 7 bases between the germline ends. The CDR3 runs to 14 residues. The CDR3 region is CASSLGAVQETQYF. The CDR3 DNA is TGTGCCAGCAGCTTGGGGGCAGTCCAAGAGACCCAGTACTTC. Full variable domain (remainder filled in from reference TRBV5-4 and TRBJ2-5): ETGVTQSPTHLIKTRGQQVTLRCSSQSGHNTVSWYQQALGQGPQFIFQYYREEENGRGNFPPRFSGLQFPNYSSELNVNALELDDSALYLCASSLGAVQETQYFGPGTRLLVL.

This clonotype has just a few counts. The chain uses TRBV30 and TRBJ2-1, with 10 bases matching TRBD1. Germline CDR1 and CDR2: GTSNPN and SVGIG (reference sequence). The trim removed 5 bases at V and 6 bases at J, leaving 7 bases unmatched. This CDR3 is built from 14 residues. CDR3: CAWGYGQGGNEQFF. As DNA, the CDR3 is TGTGCCTGGGGTTACGGACAGGGGGGCAATGAGCAGTTCTTC.

Ten or more counts support this clonotype. The V call is TRBV7-8, the J call TRBJ2-1; D is perhaps TRBD2 (7 bases). CDR1 SGHVS and CDR2 FQNEAQ come from the germline V gene. The CDR3 has 15 residues. The V end lost 0 bases, the J end lost 6 bases, and 12 bases lay between the germline ends. The CDR3 here is CASSLARGAGNEQFF. The CDR3 DNA follows: TGTGCCAGCAGCTTAGCCCGGGGGGCGGGCAATGAGCAGTTCTTC.

The chain has TRBV18 and TRBJ1-5, with a weak D call TRBD1 (6 bases). V was shortened by 5 bases and J by 4 bases, with 15 bases between the two germline ends. The V gene's germline CDR1 is KGHSH and CDR2 LQKENI. The length of the CDR3 is 15 residues. CDR3 coding DNA: TGTGCCAGCTCATCGACCCAGGGGCAAAATCAGCCCCAGCATTTT. Its translation is CASSSTQGQNQPQHF. Together with reference TRBV18 and TRBJ1-5, the CDR3 gives the full variable domain: NAGVMQNPRHLVRRRGQEARLRCSPMKGHSHVYWYRQLPEEGLKFMVYLQKENIIDESGMPKERFSAEFPKEGPSILRIQQVVRGDSAAYFCASSSTQGQNQPQHFGDGTRLSIL.

This clonotype was picked up many times. The chain employs TRBV9 and TRBJ2-3; 12 bases match TRBD2. Germline-derived CDR1 and CDR2 are SGDLS and YYNGEE. Germline trimming cut 4 bases from V and 1 base from J; bases unmatched to any gene: 4. The CDR3 is 16 amino acids. CDR3 nucleotide sequence: TGTGCCAGCAGCCTGACTAGCGGGGGAGGCACAGATACGCAGTATTTT. It translates to CASSLTSGGGTDTQYF.

By share, this clonotype ranks as medium-sized. The chain recombines TRBV29-1 with TRBJ1-2; TRBD1 matches at 11 bases. The germline gives CDR1 SQVTM, CDR2 ANQGSEA. The CDR3 consists of 14 residues. V gave up 6 bases and J gave up 4 bases; unmatched junction bases: 7. The CDR3 protein is CSVITGTGGYGYTF. CDR3 DNA sequence: TGCAGCGTGATCACCGGGACAGGGGGCTATGGCTACACCTTC.

In this sample, this clonotype turned up many times. V usage is TRBV4-3 and J usage is TRBJ1-6; 9 positions match TRBD1. Trimming at V came to 0 bases and at J to 9 bases, leaving 6 bases not matched to a gene. CDR1 and CDR2 (germline): LGHNA, YSLEER. The CDR3 has 16 residues. CDR3 DNA sequence: TGCGCCAGCAGCCAAGATTGGGCGGACAGGGGTTCACCCCTCCACTTT. Translation gives CASSQDWADRGSPLHF.

This clonotype was detected many times. This sequence joins TRBV7-2 and TRBJ1-1; D is undetermined. Trimming removed 6 bases at V and 1 base at J, with 9 bases between. CDR1 is SGHTA, CDR2 FQGNSA, per germline. The CDR3 consists of 13 residues. The DNA of the CDR3 is TGTGCCAGCAGTTCAGGACGGAACACTGAAGCTTTCTTT. This sequence encodes CASSSGRNTEAFF.

This clonotype was seen ten or more times. This rearrangement joins TRBV7-8 to TRBJ1-1; 9 bases line up with TRBD1. The CDR3 runs 14 residues. With 5 bases clipped from V and 3 bases from J, the junction kept 4 bases outside the gene matches. Per germline, CDR1 SGHVS and CDR2 FQNEAQ. The chain's CDR3 is CASSPWTGDTEAFF. The CDR3 region has the DNA TGTGCCAGCAGCCCATGGACAGGGGACACTGAAGCTTTCTTT.

At least ten counts were recorded for this clonotype. This rearrangement joins TRBV20-1 to TRBJ2-3; TRBD1 matches at 7 bases. The CDR3 contains 14 residues. Germline trimming cut 3 bases from V and 0 bases from J; bases unmatched to any gene: 3. Germline V CDR1 and CDR2: DFQATT, SNEGSKA (reference sequence). The CDR3 sequence: CSASEGASTDTQYF. In nucleotides, the CDR3 is TGCAGTGCTAGTGAGGGGGCCAGCACAGATACGCAGTATTTT.

This clonotype has a count of ten or more. The V call is TRBV5-4, the J call TRBJ2-2; 7 bases are a match to TRBD2. From germline, CDR1 is SGHNT and CDR2 YYREEE (reference sequence). V was pared by 1 base and J by 0 bases, with 3 bases of the junction left unmatched. The CDR3 length is 16 residues. CDR3 residues: CASSLKGTTNTGELFF. For the CDR3, the DNA is TGTGCCAGCAGCTTGAAGGGGACTACGAACACCGGGGAGCTGTTTTTT.

This clonotype was counted ten times or more. The chain joins TRBV12-3 or TRBV12-4 to TRBJ1-6, with 7 bases identical to TRBD1. This CDR3 spans 12 amino acids. V lost 7 bases to trimming and J lost 9 bases; unmatched junction nucleotides: 3. CDR3 sequence: CASNRGGSPLHF. Written as DNA, the CDR3 is TGTGCCAGCAACAGGGGTGGTTCACCCCTCCACTTT.

This clonotype was counted ten times or more. The chain links TRBV12-3 or TRBV12-4 to TRBJ1-2; 7 bases line up with TRBD1. This CDR3 region has 13 residues. The J segment lost 4 bases and the V segment lost 5 bases, leaving 4 bases of the junction unmatched. The CDR3 bases are TGTGCCAGCAGTACCACAGGGGCCTATGGCTACACCTTC. It encodes CASSTTGAYGYTF.

This clonotype has ten or more counts. The chain uses TRBV7-2 and TRBJ2-7, with D perhaps matching TRBD1 or TRBD2 (5 bases each). Germline V gene data show CDR1 as SGHTA and CDR2 as FQGNSA. This CDR3 contains 13 residues. Trimming took off 6 bases at V and 0 bases at J, with 9 bases between the two ends. The CDR3 protein is CASRRGDSYEQYF. CDR3 coding DNA: TGTGCCAGCAGGAGAGGGGACTCCTACGAGCAGTACTTC.